These T cell receptor beta chains were read from a single sample in a study of T cells in Graves' hyperthyroidism and ophthalmopathy. TCRdb analysed the multiplex PCR reads with MiXCR anew, one entry per CDR3 protein. The table records roughly 700,000 distinct CDR3 sequences, around a sixth of them present only once. The sequencing input was blood. These receptors were collected from a man aged 50-60 years with Graves' hyperthyroidism. CDR3s include the opening cysteine and the closing phenylalanine or tryptophan. Each record gives: CDR3 length, V gene, J gene, clone size, D gene, CDR3 protein, CDR3 DNA. The D gene is left open where the match is weak. The size field is filled for only some rows; it gives once, few, many or a size class.

CDR3 length: 18
V gene: TRBV7-2
J gene: TRBJ2-1
clone size: few
D gene: TRBD2
CDR3 protein: CASSLVSGGSGRGGEQFF
CDR3 DNA: TGTGCCAGCAGCTTAGTCTCTGGGGGTAGCGGGAGGGGAGGTGAGCAGTTCTTC

CDR3 length: 14
V gene: TRBV27
J gene: TRBJ2-7
clone size: many
D gene: TRBD2
CDR3 protein: CASSWRGASYEQYF
CDR3 DNA: TGTGCCAGCAGTTGGCGGGGGGCCTCCTACGAGCAGTACTTC

CDR3 length: 16
V gene: TRBV25-1
J gene: TRBJ2-5
clone size: NA
D gene: NA
CDR3 protein: CASSEYRGWGQETQYF
CDR3 DNA: TGTGCCAGCAGTGAATACAGGGGCTGGGGCCAAGAGACCCAGTACTTC

CDR3 length: 15
V gene: TRBV7-9
J gene: TRBJ2-5
clone size: many
D gene: NA
CDR3 protein: CASSLVKGIQETQYF
CDR3 DNA: TGTGCCAGCAGCTTAGTTAAGGGCATCCAAGAGACCCAGTACTTC

CDR3 length: 16
V gene: TRBV13
J gene: TRBJ2-7
clone size: NA
D gene: TRBD1
CDR3 protein: CASSYGHRDRAYEQYF
CDR3 DNA: TGTGCCAGCAGTTATGGACACCGGGACAGGGCCTACGAGCAGTACTTC

CDR3 length: 15
V gene: TRBV11-2
J gene: TRBJ2-7
clone size: few
D gene: NA
CDR3 protein: CASSGNRDIGYEQYF
CDR3 DNA: TGTGCCAGCAGCGGAAACAGGGATATAGGCTACGAGCAGTACTTC

CDR3 length: 17
V gene: TRBV20-1
J gene: TRBJ1-6
clone size: NA
D gene: TRBD1
CDR3 protein: CSARDSLGQGYNSPLHF
CDR3 DNA: TGCAGTGCTAGAGATAGTCTAGGACAGGGTTATAATTCACCCCTCCACTTT

CDR3 length: 10
V gene: TRBV20-1
J gene: TRBJ2-5
clone size: many
D gene: NA
CDR3 protein: CSAVGETQYF
CDR3 DNA: TGCAGTGCTGTGGGGGAGACCCAGTACTTC

CDR3 length: 16
V gene: TRBV4-1
J gene: TRBJ1-2
clone size: NA
D gene: NA
CDR3 protein: CASSQDPQTLIYGYTF
CDR3 DNA: TGCGCCAGCAGCCAAGATCCCCAGACACTCATCTATGGCTACACCTTC

CDR3 length: 16
V gene: TRBV7-9
J gene: TRBJ2-7
clone size: NA
D gene: NA
CDR3 protein: CASSLGKTAGVDEQYF
CDR3 DNA: TGTGCCAGCAGCTTGGGTAAGACAGCCGGAGTAGACGAGCAGTACTTC

CDR3 length: 16
V gene: TRBV20-1
J gene: TRBJ2-5
clone size: many
D gene: TRBD2
CDR3 protein: CSARGSSGTQSGTQYF
CDR3 DNA: TGCAGTGCTCGGGGGTCTAGCGGCACCCAATCAGGGACCCAGTACTTC

CDR3 length: 15
V gene: TRBV28
J gene: TRBJ2-1
clone size: many
D gene: TRBD2
CDR3 protein: CASSFLLAGAYEQFF
CDR3 DNA: TGTGCCAGCAGTTTCCTACTAGCGGGAGCTTATGAGCAGTTCTTC

CDR3 length: 12
V gene: TRBV28
J gene: TRBJ1-2
clone size: few
D gene: NA
CDR3 protein: CASSTGRYGYTF
CDR3 DNA: TGTGCCAGCAGCACAGGGCGCTATGGCTACACCTTC

CDR3 length: 14
V gene: TRBV10-3
J gene: TRBJ1-1
clone size: few
D gene: NA
CDR3 protein: CAITKGDWRTEAFF
CDR3 DNA: TGTGCCATCACCAAGGGGGACTGGAGAACTGAAGCTTTCTTT

CDR3 length: 17
V gene: TRBV7-9
J gene: TRBJ2-5
clone size: many
D gene: TRBD2
CDR3 protein: CASSLAVLAGSQETQYF
CDR3 DNA: TGTGCCAGCAGCTTAGCGGTATTAGCGGGATCCCAGGAGACCCAGTACTTC

CDR3 length: 16
V gene: TRBV28
J gene: TRBJ2-3
clone size: NA
D gene: TRBD1
CDR3 protein: CASSQGQTSSTDTQYF
CDR3 DNA: TGTGCCAGCAGTCAGGGACAGACCTCTAGCACAGATACGCAGTATTTT

CDR3 length: 13
V gene: TRBV25-1
J gene: TRBJ1-4
clone size: few
D gene: TRBD1
CDR3 protein: CASSGTGTEKLFF
CDR3 DNA: TGTGCCAGCAGTGGGACAGGGACTGAAAAACTGTTTTTT

CDR3 length: 14
V gene: TRBV29-1
J gene: TRBJ2-7
clone size: few
D gene: TRBD1
CDR3 protein: CSVEAGTGTYEQYF
CDR3 DNA: TGCAGCGTTGAAGCTGGGACAGGGACCTACGAGCAGTACTTC

CDR3 length: 18
V gene: TRBV28
J gene: TRBJ2-7
clone size: many
D gene: TRBD1
CDR3 protein: CASSLEILPGQSAYEQYF
CDR3 DNA: TGTGCCAGCAGTTTAGAAATATTACCGGGACAGAGTGCCTACGAGCAGTACTTC

CDR3 length: 14
V gene: TRBV27
J gene: TRBJ2-7
clone size: once
D gene: TRBD2
CDR3 protein: CASSLLAGVAEQYF
CDR3 DNA: TGTGCCAGCAGTTTACTAGCGGGAGTCGCCGAGCAGTACTTC

CDR3 length: 14
V gene: TRBV6-1
J gene: TRBJ1-1
clone size: many
D gene: NA
CDR3 protein: CASSEAAGSTEAFF
CDR3 DNA: TGTGCCAGCAGTGAAGCGGCGGGAAGCACTGAAGCTTTCTTT

CDR3 length: 19
V gene: TRBV6-6
J gene: TRBJ1-6
clone size: many
D gene: NA
CDR3 protein: CASSYERAGVQPHNSPLHF
CDR3 DNA: TGTGCCAGCAGTTACGAGAGGGCAGGGGTTCAACCTCATAATTCACCCCTCCACTTT

CDR3 length: 14
V gene: TRBV20-1
J gene: TRBJ2-7
clone size: NA
D gene: TRBD1
CDR3 protein: CSARRDRGAYEQYF
CDR3 DNA: TGCAGTGCTAGGCGGGACAGGGGAGCATACGAGCAGTACTTC

CDR3 length: 17
V gene: TRBV29-1
J gene: TRBJ2-3
clone size: NA
D gene: NA
CDR3 protein: CSVEALSEQIFTDTQYF
CDR3 DNA: TGCAGCGTTGAGGCCCTATCGGAACAGATCTTCACAGATACGCAGTATTTT

CDR3 length: 16
V gene: TRBV5-1
J gene: TRBJ1-4
clone size: NA
D gene: TRBD1
CDR3 protein: CASSPDRQGATEKLFF
CDR3 DNA: TGCGCCAGCAGCCCTGATCGACAGGGGGCGACTGAAAAACTGTTTTTT

CDR3 length: 12
V gene: TRBV30
J gene: TRBJ2-5
clone size: NA
D gene: TRBD1
CDR3 protein: CAWSVQGETHYF
CDR3 DNA: TGCGCCTGGAGTGTACAGGGGGAGACCCACTACTTC

CDR3 length: 14
V gene: TRBV6-6
J gene: TRBJ1-1
clone size: few
D gene: NA
CDR3 protein: CASSYSGGVPEAFF
CDR3 DNA: TGTGCCAGCAGTTACTCGGGGGGGGTCCCTGAAGCTTTCTTT

CDR3 length: 15
V gene: TRBV3-1
J gene: TRBJ2-1
clone size: NA
D gene: NA
CDR3 protein: CASSQRGYSYNEQFF
CDR3 DNA: TGTGCCAGCAGCCAAAGGGGGTACTCCTACAATGAGCAGTTCTTC

CDR3 length: 14
V gene: TRBV12-3/TRBV12-4
J gene: TRBJ2-5
clone size: many
D gene: NA
CDR3 protein: CASSLRERQETQYF
CDR3 DNA: TGTGCCAGCAGTTTAAGGGAGAGGCAAGAGACCCAGTACTTC

CDR3 length: 17
V gene: TRBV30
J gene: TRBJ2-2
clone size: NA
D gene: TRBD2
CDR3 protein: CAWSLVLSGSRAGELFF
CDR3 DNA: TGTGCCTGGAGTCTTGTCCTCAGCGGGAGTCGAGCCGGGGAGCTGTTTTTT

CDR3 length: 15
V gene: TRBV27
J gene: TRBJ2-3
clone size: NA
D gene: TRBD2
CDR3 protein: CASSPSGIGSDTQYF
CDR3 DNA: TGTGCCAGCAGTCCTAGCGGGATTGGTTCAGATACGCAGTATTTT

CDR3 length: 17
V gene: TRBV10-1
J gene: TRBJ2-1
clone size: NA
D gene: TRBD2
CDR3 protein: CASSEAMMTSGRNEQFF
CDR3 DNA: TGCGCCAGCAGTGAAGCAATGATGACTAGCGGGAGGAATGAGCAGTTCTTC

CDR3 length: 15
V gene: TRBV12-3/TRBV12-4
J gene: TRBJ2-1
clone size: many
D gene: TRBD2
CDR3 protein: CASSLSGSIYNEQFF
CDR3 DNA: TGTGCCAGCAGCCTTAGCGGGAGTATCTACAATGAGCAGTTCTTC

CDR3 length: 15
V gene: TRBV7-2
J gene: TRBJ1-1
clone size: NA
D gene: NA
CDR3 protein: CASSLAWTRNTEAFF
CDR3 DNA: TGTGCCAGCAGCTTAGCGTGGACAAGAAACACTGAAGCTTTCTTT

CDR3 length: 12
V gene: TRBV6-1
J gene: TRBJ2-7
clone size: many
D gene: NA
CDR3 protein: CASSSRQYEQYF
CDR3 DNA: TGTGCCAGCAGTTCCCGGCAATACGAGCAGTACTTC

CDR3 length: 12
V gene: TRBV6-2/TRBV6-3
J gene: TRBJ2-7
clone size: few
D gene: NA
CDR3 protein: CASSYSWWEQYF
CDR3 DNA: TGTGCCAGCAGTTACTCTTGGTGGGAGCAGTACTTC

CDR3 length: 14
V gene: TRBV14
J gene: TRBJ2-7
clone size: NA
D gene: NA
CDR3 protein: CASSPQIPLYEQYF
CDR3 DNA: TGTGCCAGCAGTCCCCAAATACCACTCTACGAGCAGTACTTC

CDR3 length: 15
V gene: TRBV3-1
J gene: TRBJ2-1
clone size: few
D gene: TRBD2
CDR3 protein: CASSAIAGGMAEQFF
CDR3 DNA: TGTGCCAGCAGCGCTATAGCGGGAGGGATGGCTGAGCAGTTCTTC

CDR3 length: 15
V gene: TRBV28
J gene: TRBJ2-6
clone size: NA
D gene: NA
CDR3 protein: CASSRGSSGANVLTF
CDR3 DNA: TGTGCCAGCAGCCGAGGGAGCTCTGGGGCCAACGTCCTGACTTTC

CDR3 length: 13
V gene: TRBV29-1
J gene: TRBJ1-1
clone size: many
D gene: TRBD1
CDR3 protein: CSLEKQGGTEAFF
CDR3 DNA: TGCAGCCTTGAAAAACAGGGGGGTACTGAAGCTTTCTTT

CDR3 length: 16
V gene: TRBV18
J gene: TRBJ2-3
clone size: many
D gene: TRBD1
CDR3 protein: CASSPPMGQATDTQYF
CDR3 DNA: TGTGCCAGCTCACCACCGATGGGACAGGCCACAGATACGCAGTATTTT

CDR3 length: 18
V gene: TRBV7-8
J gene: TRBJ2-1
clone size: few
D gene: NA
CDR3 protein: CASSHPLDPREDYNEQFF
CDR3 DNA: TGTGCCAGCAGCCACCCCCTGGACCCCCGGGAAGACTACAATGAGCAGTTCTTC

CDR3 length: 12
V gene: TRBV12-3/TRBV12-4
J gene: TRBJ2-7
clone size: many
D gene: NA
CDR3 protein: CATSLGSYEQYF
CDR3 DNA: TGTGCCACCTCACTAGGCTCCTACGAGCAGTACTTC

CDR3 length: 15
V gene: TRBV6-5
J gene: TRBJ1-1
clone size: many
D gene: NA
CDR3 protein: CASSYYGDLNTEAFF
CDR3 DNA: TGTGCCAGCAGTTACTATGGGGACCTGAACACTGAAGCTTTCTTT

CDR3 length: 17
V gene: TRBV30
J gene: TRBJ2-1
clone size: NA
D gene: TRBD2
CDR3 protein: CAWSGLAGTINYNEQFF
CDR3 DNA: TGTGCCTGGAGCGGATTAGCAGGGACTATCAACTACAATGAGCAGTTCTTC